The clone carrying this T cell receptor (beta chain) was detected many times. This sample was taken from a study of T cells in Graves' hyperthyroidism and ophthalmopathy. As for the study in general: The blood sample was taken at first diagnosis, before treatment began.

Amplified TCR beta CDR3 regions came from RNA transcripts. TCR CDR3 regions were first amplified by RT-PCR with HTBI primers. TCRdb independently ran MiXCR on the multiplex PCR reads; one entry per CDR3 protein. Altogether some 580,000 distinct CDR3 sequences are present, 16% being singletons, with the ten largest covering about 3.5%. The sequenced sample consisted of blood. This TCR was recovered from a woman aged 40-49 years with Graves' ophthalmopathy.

CDR3 sequence reads: CAWRRQMNTGELFF. CDR3 DNA: TGTGCCTGGAGACGGCAGATGAACACCGGGGAGCTGTTTTTT. The chain is built from TRBV30 and TRBJ2-2; D is undetermined. Trimming removed 3 bases at V and 1 base at J, with 9 bases between. Per germline, CDR1 GTSNPN and CDR2 SVGIG (reference sequence). The CDR3 has 14 residues.